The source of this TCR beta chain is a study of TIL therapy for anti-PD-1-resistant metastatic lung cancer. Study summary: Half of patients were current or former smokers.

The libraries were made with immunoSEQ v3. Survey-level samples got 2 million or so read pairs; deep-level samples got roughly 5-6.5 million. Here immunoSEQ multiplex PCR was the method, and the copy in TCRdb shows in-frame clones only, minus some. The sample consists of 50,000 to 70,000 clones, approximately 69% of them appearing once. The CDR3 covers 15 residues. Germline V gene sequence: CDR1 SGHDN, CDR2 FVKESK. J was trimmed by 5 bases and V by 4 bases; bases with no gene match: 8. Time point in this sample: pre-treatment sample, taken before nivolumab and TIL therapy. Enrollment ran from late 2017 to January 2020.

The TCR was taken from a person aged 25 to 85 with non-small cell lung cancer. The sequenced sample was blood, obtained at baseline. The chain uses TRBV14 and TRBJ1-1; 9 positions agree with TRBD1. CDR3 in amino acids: CASSRRDRARTEAFF. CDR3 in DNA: TGTGCCAGCAGCCGCCGGGACAGGGCGAGGACTGAAGCTTTCTTT.